Following are 27 T cell receptor beta chains from one sample sequenced in a study of blood T cell repertoires in COVID-19. TCRdb's copy holds only in-frame clones and misses some; the assay was immunoSEQ multiplex PCR. This table holds about 330,000 clones, 92% found once. The specimen sequenced was PBMCs or T cells enriched from blood (not recorded which). These receptors were obtained from a woman in her 30s who had recovered from COVID-19.

The rearrangement links TRBV19 to TRBJ1-2, with D maybe TRBD1 (5 bases). The ends were cut back, 5 bases at V and 3 bases at J, with 16 bases in the middle. This CDR3 has 15 amino acids. Germline CDR1 is LNHDA and CDR2 is SQIVND (reference sequence). In DNA form, the CDR3 reads TGTGCCAGTAGTCCGGTTGGGGCGCAGGACTATGGCTACACCTTC. Amino acids: CASSPVGAQDYGYTF.

V is TRBV7-9 and J is TRBJ2-7; tentative D call: TRBD1 (5 bases). The ends were cut back, 1 base at V and 3 bases at J, with 7 bases in the middle. The CDR3 contains 13 residues. Per the germline V gene, CDR1 is SEHNR and CDR2 is FQNEAQ (reference sequence). CDR3 bases: TGTGCCAGCAGCTTAGTGGGGCTCTACGAGCAGTACTTC. Residues: CASSLVGLYEQYF.

The chain uses TRBV19 and TRBJ2-7; 9 positions agree with TRBD1. CDR3 length: 16 amino acids. The V and J ends lost 5 bases and 6 bases, in that order; junction bases with no gene match: 14. CDR1 is LNHDA and CDR2 is SQIVND in the germline V gene (reference sequence). The CDR3 region has the DNA TGTGCCAGTAGTCGCACCACCGGGACAGGGAACAGCGAGCAGTACTTC. The encoded protein is CASSRTTGTGNSEQYF.

This clone has only one observation. The gene calls are TRBV2 and TRBJ1-5, with TRBD1 matching 7 bases. This CDR3 has 17 amino acids. Germline assignment: CDR1 SNHLY and CDR2 FYNNEI. After removal of 4 bases from V and 0 bases from J, the junction contained 9 bases not matched to a gene. CDR3 residues: CASSGDRERYSNQPQHF. In DNA, the CDR3 is TGTGCCAGCAGTGGCGACAGGGAGAGGTATAGCAATCAGCCCCAGCATTTT.

The table lists this clone with a count of one. This chain joins TRBV27 and TRBJ2-7, with a possible D match to TRBD2 (6 bases). V lost 6 bases and J lost 4, with 19 bases in between. Looked up from germline, CDR1 is MNHEY and CDR2 is SMNVEV (reference sequence). There are 15 residues in the CDR3. The DNA for the CDR3 is TGTGCCAGCAGCCTCCTTTCGGGAGAGGCATACGAGCAGTACTTC. This encodes CASSLLSGEAYEQYF.

This CDR3 is CASSLALLNTQYF. CDR3 DNA sequence: TGTGCCAGCAGTTTAGCCCTCCTAAATACGCAGTATTTT. V and J are TRBV27 and TRBJ2-3; the D is unclear. V was trimmed by 2 bases and J by 7 bases, leaving 10 bases between them. The CDR3 consists of 13 residues. Germline V gene sequence: CDR1 MNHEY, CDR2 SMNVEV (reference sequence).

For the CDR3, the DNA is TGTGCCAGCAGCCAAGATCCCTCAGATACGCAGTATTTT. Residues: CASSQDPSDTQYF. This chain uses TRBV14 with TRBJ2-3; unclear D gene. The CDR3 spans 13 residues. Per the germline V gene, CDR1 is SGHDN and CDR2 is FVKESK. The germline V and J ends were trimmed by 0 bases and 4 bases, with 5 bases remaining between them.

V gene TRBV7-2 combines with J gene TRBJ1-1, with TRBD1 identical over 7 bases. J was trimmed by 3 bases and V by 3 bases; bases with no gene match: 10. The germline V gene has CDR1 SGHTA and CDR2 FQGNSA. The CDR3 runs to 16 residues. The CDR3 sequence: CASSLGRQGLDTEAFF. DNA of the CDR3: TGTGCCAGCAGCTTGGGAAGACAGGGTTTGGACACTGAAGCTTTCTTT.

In this sample, this clone turned up once. This chain uses TRBV7-9 with TRBJ1-1, with a weak D call TRBD1 (5 bases). Trimming pared 5 bases from V and 7 bases from J, leaving 11 bases between. Per the germline V gene, CDR1 is SEHNR and CDR2 is FQNEAQ (reference sequence). This CDR3 contains 12 residues. The CDR3 loop is CASSLGGHEAFF. The DNA for the CDR3 is TGTGCCAGCAGCCTAGGTGGACATGAAGCTTTCTTT.

J is TRBJ2-3 and V is TRBV24-1, with D perhaps TRBD1 (6 bases). V lost 2 bases to trimming and J lost 2 bases, with 10 bases between them. The CDR3 length is 15 residues. The germline V gene has CDR1 KGHDR and CDR2 SFDVKD. As DNA, the CDR3 is TGTGCCACCAGTGATTACGGACAGTTCACAGATACGCAGTATTTT. It codes for CATSDYGQFTDTQYF.

This chain connects TRBV3-1 (or the pseudogene TRBV3-2) to TRBJ2-1, with a possible D match to TRBD2 (5 bases). CDR1 and CDR2 from the germline V gene are LGHDT and YNNKEL (reference sequence). With 4 bases removed from V and 1 base from J, the gap between germline ends came to 17 bases. This CDR3 region has 17 residues. The CDR3 nucleotides are TGTGCCAGCAGCCCTGAACGGGGAACCTTGTCCTACAATGAGCAGTTCTTC. Amino acids: CASSPERGTLSYNEQFF.

This clone was picked up one time. The chain couples TRBV30 to TRBJ1-5, with unresolved D. This CDR3 has 13 residues. V lost 1 base, J lost 5 bases, and 9 bases lay in between. Germline CDR1 is GTSNPN and CDR2 is SVGIG (reference sequence). The CDR3 region is CAWSATGDQPQHF. CDR3 DNA sequence: TGTGCCTGGAGTGCTACTGGAGATCAGCCCCAGCATTTT.

V and J are TRBV4-3 and TRBJ2-7; 7 nucleotides line up with TRBD2. CDR1 is LGHNA and CDR2 is YSLEER in the germline V gene. With 1 base clipped from V and 3 bases from J, the junction kept 9 bases outside the gene matches. The length of the CDR3 is 16 residues. The CDR3 is CASSQASGDYLYEQYF. The CDR3 DNA is TGCGCCAGCAGCCAAGCCTCCGGGGACTATCTCTACGAGCAGTACTTC.

The chain has TRBV7-2 and TRBJ2-1, with 10 bases matching TRBD2. V shed 2 bases and J 6 bases; nucleotides not matched to a gene: 4. CDR1 and CDR2 from the germline V gene are SGHTA and FQGNSA. CDR3 length: 15 amino acids. CDR3 in amino acids: CASSLSGGVLNEQFF. CDR3 nucleotide sequence: TGTGCCAGCAGCTTAAGCGGGGGGGTTCTCAATGAGCAGTTCTTC.

With respect to this clone: Sequence at one end of the junction differs from germline and may be a read error. The CDR3 DNA reads as TGTGCTAGCAGCTGGAGACAGGGGTACGAGCAGTACTTC. It encodes CASSWRQGYEQYF. This rearrangement joins TRBV7-7 to TRBJ2-7; the match to TRBD1 covers 8 bases. The germline V gene encodes CDR1 SSHAT and CDR2 FNYEAQ (reference sequence). The CDR3 has 13 residues. Full variable domain (missing parts from reference TRBV7-7 and TRBJ2-7): GAGVSQSPRYKVTKRGQDVTLRCDPISSHATLYWYQQALGQGPEFLTYFNYEAQPDKSGLPSDRFSAERPEGSISTLTIQRTEQRDSAMYRCASSWRQGYEQYFGPGTRLTVT.

V is TRBV5-1 and J is TRBJ2-7; TRBD2 might be the D (5 bases). Trimming removed 4 bases at V and 3 bases at J, with 14 bases between. Germline CDR1 is SGHRS and CDR2 is YFSETQ. The CDR3 has 14 amino acids. The CDR3 is CASSVHWEIYEQYF. The CDR3 nucleotides are TGCGCCAGCAGCGTACACTGGGAGATCTACGAGCAGTACTTC.

The chain carries TRBV5-1 and TRBJ2-3, with 15 bases fitting TRBD2. V lost 3 bases to trimming and J lost 0 bases; unmatched junction nucleotides: 11. The germline V gene encodes CDR1 SGHRS and CDR2 YFSETQ. CDR3 length: 20 residues. The CDR3 DNA follows: TGCGCCAGCAGCTGGCGCACTGGACTAGCGGGAGGGAGTAGCACAGATACGCAGTATTTT. It translates to CASSWRTGLAGGSSTDTQYF.

V is TRBV28 and J is TRBJ1-2; 10 bases fit TRBD1. Germline CDR1 and CDR2: MDHEN and SYDVKM. Trimming at V came to 5 bases and at J to 4 bases, leaving 4 bases not matched to a gene. This CDR3 is built from 14 residues. This CDR3 is CASSVGQGFYGYTF. The CDR3 region has the DNA TGTGCCAGCAGTGTGGGACAGGGGTTCTATGGCTACACCTTC.

The chain has TRBV4-1 and TRBJ2-7; 9 bases align to TRBD2. CDR3 length: 16 residues. CDR1 and CDR2 from the germline V gene are MGHRA and YSYEKL. The V gene end was trimmed by 4 bases and the J gene end by 3 bases; junction bases not matched to a gene: 10. The CDR3 region is CASSRAGTSKHYEQYF. As DNA, the CDR3 is TGCGCCAGCAGCCGAGCCGGGACTAGCAAACACTACGAGCAGTACTTC.

The rearrangement uses TRBV5-4 and TRBJ2-1; TRBD2 matches 11 bases. J was trimmed by 4 bases and V by 5 bases; bases with no gene match: 5. The V gene's germline CDR1 is SGHNT and CDR2 YYREEE (reference sequence). The CDR3 extends over 15 amino acids. The CDR3 DNA reads TGTGCCAGCAGTAGCGGGAGGGCCAGGTACAATGAGCAGTTCTTC. As protein: CASSSGRARYNEQFF.

The chain joins TRBV5-4 to TRBJ2-5; 7 nucleotides align to TRBD1. Germline V gives CDR1 SGHNT, CDR2 YYREEE (reference sequence). Trimming took 4 bases from V and 5 from J; bases not matched to a gene: 17. This CDR3 contains 17 residues. The CDR3 is CASSPTLGGERDETQYF. The CDR3 DNA follows: TGTGCCAGCAGCCCGACCCTAGGGGGCGAGAGGGATGAGACCCAGTACTTC.

This rearrangement joins TRBV27 to TRBJ2-1, with D perhaps matching TRBD1 (6 bases). Trimming took 0 bases from V and 3 from J, leaving 12 bases between them. The V gene's germline CDR1 is MNHEY and CDR2 SMNVEV (reference sequence). CDR3 length: 16 amino acids. CDR3 nucleotides: TGTGCCAGCAGTTTATCCACAGGGATTTACTACAATGAGCAGTTCTTC. Translating gives CASSLSTGIYYNEQFF.

This clone was seen a single time. The V and J genes are TRBV7-3 and TRBJ1-5; 9 bases agree with TRBD1. The CDR3 consists of 16 residues. V lost 1 base and J lost 4; bases outside the gene matches: 5. Germline CDR1 reads SGHTA; CDR2 reads FQGTGA. The CDR3 protein is CASSLKRGQGNQPQHF. The DNA of the CDR3 is TGTGCCAGCAGCTTAAAGCGGGGACAGGGAAATCAGCCCCAGCATTTT.

The V and J genes are TRBV27 and TRBJ1-2; 9 bases are a match to TRBD1. V lost 6 bases and J lost 2; bases outside the gene matches: 7. Germline loops: CDR1 MNHEY, CDR2 SMNVEV (reference sequence). The CDR3 spans 15 residues. The CDR3 DNA reads TGTGCCAGCAGGCCTCTGGGGACAGGGAACTATGGCTACACCTTC. Translated: CASRPLGTGNYGYTF.

Only one count was recorded for this clone. The chain is built from TRBV12-5 and TRBJ2-2, with TRBD1 matching over 11 bases. V shed 4 bases and J 6 bases; nucleotides not matched to a gene: 7. CDR1 and CDR2 from the germline V gene are LGHNT and FRNRAP. CDR3 length: 16 residues. The CDR3 sequence is CASGSLWGQGAGELFF. CDR3 in DNA: TGTGCTAGTGGTTCCCTTTGGGGACAGGGGGCCGGGGAGCTGTTTTTT.

V is TRBV9 and J is TRBJ2-2; possible D gene TRBD2, 5 bases. V was pared by 3 bases and J by 4 bases, with 13 bases between. Germline-derived CDR1 and CDR2 are SGDLS and YYNGEE. CDR3 length: 15 amino acids. DNA for the CDR3: TGTGCCAGCAGCGCGGGGATTCCTGCCACCGGGGAGCTGTTTTTT. Translating it yields CASSAGIPATGELFF.

The chain links TRBV13 to TRBJ2-7; 7 nucleotides match TRBD2. CDR1 PRHDT and CDR2 FYEKMQ come from the germline V gene (reference sequence). The trim removed 2 bases at V and 0 bases at J, leaving 10 bases unmatched. The CDR3 spans 17 residues. CDR3 sequence: CASSLFLSGVPSYEQYF. CDR3 DNA: TGTGCCAGCAGCTTATTCCTCAGCGGGGTGCCCTCCTACGAGCAGTACTTC. Full variable domain (missing parts from reference TRBV13 and TRBJ2-7): AAGVIQSPRHLIKEKRETATLKCYPIPRHDTVYWYQQGPGQDPQFLISFYEKMQSDKGSIPDRFSAQQFSDYHSELNMSSLELGDSALYFCASSLFLSGVPSYEQYFGPGTRLTVT.